This TCR beta chain was sequenced for a study of graft-versus-host responses after intestinal transplantation. Study context: Recipients uniformly received anti-thymocyte globulin induction, followed by tacrolimus and steroids for about three years. Study-wide points: GvH clones were identified in recipient marrow, with some first appearing in ileum or blood. GvH clone levels peaked in circulation, and this peak was associated with early post-transplant HvG declines.

This clone came up a few times. Its matching antigen is unknown. Assay: immunoSEQ multiplex PCR; the TCRdb copy retains only in-frame clones and omits some. The data hold 85,000 to 90,000 clones, with less than 90% observed a single time. The sequence was collected from a human donor who received an intestinal transplant. Sequences were derived from unstimulated CD8+ T cells sorted from spleen or lymph node cells, sampled before intestinal transplant.

The CDR3 spells CASSNGRVEDSNQPQHF. The CDR3 nucleotides are TGTGCCAGCAGCAACGGACGCGTAGAGGATAGCAATCAGCCCCAGCATTTT. The chain joins TRBV21-1 to TRBJ1-5. TRBV21-1 is labeled a pseudogene. CDR3 length: 17 residues.